The 18 T cell receptor beta chains below were found in one sample sequenced in a study of CD8+ T cells in alopecia areata. It was cDNA, reverse transcribed from extracted RNA, that served as the sequencing template. Clones were sequenced by immunoSEQ multiplex PCR, and TCRdb holds only the in-frame ones, with some missing. The sample carries about 150,000 clones, about 87% recorded once. The sequencing used CD8+ T cells sorted from blood, collected at week 0. The receptor source for this set is a human donor with alopecia areata.

Concerning this clone: An end of the junction does not agree with germline; a read error may underlie this. The J gene is TRBJ1-1, the V gene TRBV7-7; D is undetermined. CDR1 SSHAT and CDR2 FNYEAQ come from the germline V gene (reference sequence). This CDR3 contains 13 residues. CDR3 loop: CASSLGWSTEAFF. The CDR3 DNA reads TGTGCTAGCAGCTTAGGGTGGAGCACTGAAGCTTTCTTT.

J is TRBJ2-5 and V is TRBV2; D is ambiguous. The J call is uncertain, as TRBJ2-7 better fits the DNA end. The CDR3 length is 13 residues. The germline V gene encodes CDR1 SNHLY and CDR2 FYNNEI. The CDR3 spells CASRIAFSSEQYF. In DNA form, the CDR3 reads TGTGCCAGCAGGATAGCTTTTTCGAGCGAGCAGTACTTC.

The V call is TRBV7-9, the J call TRBJ2-3; 11 bases agree with TRBD1. Germline-derived CDR1 and CDR2 are SEHNR and FQNEAQ (reference sequence). Unmatched junction bases numbered 6, after V lost 4 bases and J lost 6 bases. This CDR3 has 15 residues. CDR3 sequence (DNA): TGTGCCAGCAGCTACCCGGACAGGGGGCTTGATACGCAGTATTTT. Protein product: CASSYPDRGLDTQYF.

The chain couples TRBV29-1 to TRBJ2-7; D might be TRBD1 or TRBD2, each matching 5 bases. This CDR3 has 12 residues. V dropped 1 base and J dropped 9 bases, with 13 bases sitting between them. Per germline, CDR1 SQVTM and CDR2 ANQGSEA. CDR3 bases: TGCAGCGTTGAAGGTTGGGGGACCGGGCAGTACTTC. Amino acid sequence: CSVEGWGTGQYF.

The V gene is TRBV12-5, the J gene TRBJ1-1; the D gene is possibly TRBD1 (6 bases). Deletions cut 1 base from V and 2 bases from J, with 11 bases between. This CDR3 is 15 amino acids long. CDR1 LGHNT and CDR2 FRNRAP come from the germline V gene. This CDR3 is CASGLGQGTNTEAFF. The CDR3 coding sequence is TGTGCTAGTGGTTTGGGGCAGGGGACCAACACTGAAGCTTTCTTT.

The chain recombines TRBV11-2 with TRBJ2-7, with 8 bases lining up with TRBD1. The germline V gene encodes CDR1 SGHAT and CDR2 FQNNGV. This CDR3 comprises 14 residues. Trimming at V came to 3 bases and at J to 2 bases, leaving 3 bases not matched to a gene. The CDR3 here is CASSFGTGAYEQYF. The CDR3 DNA sequence: TGTGCCAGCAGCTTCGGGACAGGAGCCTACGAGCAGTACTTC.

The chain uses TRBV29-1 and TRBJ1-2; tentatively, D is TRBD1 (6 bases). V was shortened by 3 bases and J by 2 bases, with 13 bases between the two germline ends. Germline V gene data show CDR1 as SQVTM and CDR2 as ANQGSEA. CDR3 length: 14 amino acids. CDR3 DNA: TGCAGCGTTGATCCCGGGGGCTCGAACTATGGCTACACCTTC. Its translation: CSVDPGGSNYGYTF.

This chain uses TRBV7-2 with TRBJ1-2; D call uncertain. Germline V CDR1 and CDR2: SGHTA, FQGNSA. The CDR3 totals 14 residues. Trimming stripped 2 bases from V and 4 bases from J, with 11 bases between. CDR3: CASSLTGSFYGYTF. CDR3 in DNA: TGTGCCAGCAGCTTAACGGGGTCTTTCTATGGCTACACCTTC. Full variable domain (missing parts from reference TRBV7-2 and TRBJ1-2): GAGVSQSPSNKVTEKGKDVELRCDPISGHTALYWYRQSLGQGLEFLIYFQGNSAPDKSGLPSDRFSAERTGGSVSTLTIQRTQQEDSAVYLCASSLTGSFYGYTFGSGTRLTVV.

This clone occurred once. The rearrangement uses TRBV6-1 and TRBJ2-5, with 7 bases matching TRBD1. V gave up 3 bases and J gave up 2 bases; unmatched junction bases: 6. This CDR3 contains 15 residues. Germline V lookup: CDR1 MNHNS, CDR2 SASEGT. In DNA form, the CDR3 reads TGTGCCAGCAGTGACCGGGACAGACTGCAAGAGACCCAGTACTTC. Amino acid sequence: CASSDRDRLQETQYF.

The V call is TRBV5-1, the J call TRBJ2-1; tentatively, D is TRBD2 (6 bases). Germline-derived CDR1 and CDR2 are SGHRS and YFSETQ. The germline V and J ends were trimmed by 0 bases and 0 bases, with 16 bases remaining between them. The CDR3 runs 18 residues. For the CDR3, the DNA is TGCGCCAGCAGCTTGGGTTCGGGGGTTATAAGCTCCTACAATGAGCAGTTCTTC. Protein product: CASSLGSGVISSYNEQFF.

V is TRBV27 and J is TRBJ2-7; D gene unclear. The CDR3 sequence is 13 residues long. V lost 6 bases and J lost 6, with 15 bases in between. CDR1 and CDR2 from the germline V gene are MNHEY and SMNVEV (reference sequence). The CDR3 DNA sequence: TGTGCCAGCAGCCCCGTTCGCGGCAGCGAGCAGTACTTC. Translated: CASSPVRGSEQYF.

Comment on this clone: Other DNA sequences in this specimen translate into the identical CDR3. The chain recombines TRBV30 with TRBJ1-1, with D unclear. V lost 4 bases and J lost 4, with 7 bases in between. CDR1 is GTSNPN, CDR2 SVGIG, per germline (reference sequence). The CDR3 consists of 11 residues. DNA of the CDR3: TGTGCCTGGACGCAAGGCACTGAAGCTTTCTTT. This sequence encodes CAWTQGTEAFF.

This clone has just a few counts. This chain links TRBV29-1 with TRBJ1-2, with D uncertain. V was cut by 0 bases and J by 7 bases, with 6 bases left in between. The V gene's germline CDR1 is SQVTM and CDR2 ANQGSEA. This CDR3 has 11 residues. The CDR3 DNA is TGCAGCGTTGAAGATCGCGGTGGCTACACCTTC. It specifies CSVEDRGGYTF.

The chain recombines TRBV6-1 with TRBJ2-1, with 8 positions matching TRBD1. The CDR3 totals 15 residues. Trimming removed 1 base from V and 4 bases from J; junction bases left unmatched: 3. Germline V CDR1 and CDR2: MNHNS, SASEGT. CDR3 protein: CASSEDRGKYNEQFF. CDR3 DNA sequence: TGTGCCAGCAGTGAAGACAGGGGGAAGTACAATGAGCAGTTCTTC.

The chain combines TRBV6-6 with TRBJ1-5; D not resolved. V gave up 6 bases and J gave up 0 bases, with 3 bases separating them. Germline V CDR1 and CDR2: MNHNY, SVGAGI (reference sequence). This CDR3 is 12 amino acids long. The CDR3 DNA follows: TGTGCCAGCAGGGGTAGCAATCAGCCCCAGCATTTT. Protein: CASRGSNQPQHF.

The gene calls are TRBV11-2 and TRBJ2-7; 7 nucleotides match TRBD2. V shed 10 bases and J 2 bases; nucleotides not matched to a gene: 11. CDR1 and CDR2 from the germline V gene are SGHAT and FQNNGV. The CDR3 covers 14 residues. The CDR3 region is CATGGEVRAYEQYF. CDR3 coding DNA: TGTGCCACGGGGGGAGAAGTCCGGGCCTACGAGCAGTACTTC.

V is TRBV7-9 and J is TRBJ2-5, with TRBD1 matching 9 bases. The V segment lost 3 bases and the J segment 5 bases; nucleotides outside the gene matches: 7. The CDR3 has 15 residues. Germline lookup yields CDR1 SEHNR and CDR2 FQNEAQ (reference sequence). The CDR3 sequence: CASSFPGQGEETQYF. CDR3 in DNA: TGTGCCAGCAGCTTCCCGGGACAGGGAGAGGAGACCCAGTACTTC.

In this sample, this clone turned up once. The rearrangement links TRBV29-1 to TRBJ2-1, with a possible D match to TRBD1 (5 bases). V was cut by 3 bases and J by 4 bases, with 19 bases left in between. The CDR3 consists of 16 residues. Germline V gene data show CDR1 as SQVTM and CDR2 as ANQGSEA. CDR3 sequence (DNA): TGCAGCGTTGATGGGGCTTCAGGGTCGCATTACAATGAGCAGTTCTTC. Translation gives CSVDGASGSHYNEQFF.